These 8 T cell receptor beta chains came from one sample sequenced in a study of lymphopenia after photon versus proton radiotherapy (dated by TCRdb to the late 2010s). Library preparation employed the immunoSEQ multiplex PCR assay. TCRdb mirrors the immuneACCESS table, restricted to in-frame sequences. Some clones are absent from its copies; in checked studies, under half trace to an unresolved V gene, and the reason for the others is unknown. The sample table holds 150,000 to 200,000 clones, of which about nine tenths were seen once. The ten largest clonotypes hold approximately 4.8% of the sample. This sample comprised peripheral blood, obtained from a patient treated with photon-based radiotherapy. These receptors originate from a man in his fifties or sixties with gastric cancer.

The sample holds a few counts of this clone. The chain is built from TRBV6-6 and TRBJ2-7; 13 bases map to TRBD2. V was clipped by 6 bases and J by 4 bases; unmatched bases: 9. The germline CDR1 and CDR2 sequences are MNHNY and SVGAGI (reference sequence). CDR3 length: 16 residues. The CDR3 sequence is CASRGLAGELGYEQYF. DNA for the CDR3: TGTGCCAGCAGAGGACTAGCGGGAGAACTAGGGTACGAGCAGTACTTC.

This chain joins TRBV6-1 and TRBJ1-2; D is ambiguous. CDR3 length: 13 amino acids. Between the trimmed V and J ends, which lost 0 bases and 5 bases, there was a span of 7 bases. Germline assignment: CDR1 MNHNS and CDR2 SASEGT. CDR3 loop: CASSEAAGYGYTF. The CDR3 bases are TGTGCCAGCAGTGAAGCGGCAGGATATGGCTACACCTTC.

This clone was found a few times. The chain has TRBV30 and TRBJ2-2; D remains unclear. Deletions cut 4 bases from V and 0 bases from J, with 12 bases between. CDR1 and CDR2 from the germline V gene are GTSNPN and SVGIG (reference sequence). The CDR3 length is 15 residues. The CDR3 coding sequence is TGTGCCTGGAAACGTTCTACAGCGAACACCGGGGAGCTGTTTTTT. As protein: CAWKRSTANTGELFF.

J is TRBJ1-3 and V is TRBV4-1; no reliable D call. Germline lookup yields CDR1 MGHRA and CDR2 YSYEKL. The CDR3 sequence is 15 residues long. V was cut by 0 bases and J by 4 bases, with 10 bases left in between. CDR3 in amino acids: CASSQEATKGNTIYF. The CDR3 DNA reads as TGCGCCAGCAGCCAAGAAGCCACCAAAGGAAACACCATATATTTT.

The rearrangement links TRBV6-5 to TRBJ1-3; D not certain. The germline V and J ends were trimmed by 6 bases and 2 bases, with 11 bases remaining between them. This CDR3 is 14 amino acids long. Looked up from germline, CDR1 is MNHEY and CDR2 is SVGAGI. The DNA of the CDR3 is TGTGCCAGCAGACTCGACATTACTGGAAACACCATATATTTT. Its protein is CASRLDITGNTIYF.

The DNA of the CDR3 is TGTGCCAGCAGCTTAATGCGGGACAATGAGCAGTTCTTC. It translates to CASSLMRDNEQFF. This chain joins TRBV7-3 and TRBJ2-1, with a tentative D call TRBD2 (5 bases). This CDR3 is built from 13 residues. Trimming took 1 base from V and 5 from J, leaving 6 bases between them. Germline V CDR1 and CDR2: SGHTA, FQGTGA.

This chain joins TRBV6-5 and TRBJ2-6, with D maybe TRBD2 (6 bases). The CDR3 covers 13 residues. The germline V gene has CDR1 MNHEY and CDR2 SVGAGI. Deletions cut 11 bases from V and 2 bases from J, with 10 bases between. CDR3 in DNA: TGTGCCTCATGGGGGGCTGGGGCCAACGTCCTGACTTTC. Residues: CASWGAGANVLTF.

The gene calls are TRBV19 and TRBJ1-2; D is ambiguous. The CDR3 runs 13 residues. Germline V gene data show CDR1 as LNHDA and CDR2 as SQIVND (reference sequence). V gave up 10 bases and J gave up 8 bases, with 20 bases separating them. CDR3 coding DNA: TGTGCCACCCATTCCCAGATGTCTGAAGGCTACACCTTC. Its protein is CATHSQMSEGYTF. Based on the CDR3 plus reference TRBV19 and TRBJ1-2, the full variable domain is DGGITQSPKYLFRKEGQNVTLSCEQNLNHDAMYWYRQDPGQGLRLIYYSQIVNDFQKGDIAEGYSVSREKKESFPLTVTSAQKNPTAFYLCATHSQMSEGYTFGSGTRLTVV.